Presented here are 21 T cell receptor beta chains from one specimen sequenced in a study of shared clonotypes between healthy human individuals (dated by TCRdb to the early 2020s). Library preparation used the immunoSEQ multiplex PCR assay. TCRdb provides this immuneACCESS table in a form limited to in-frame rearrangements. Some clones are lacking; in checked studies, under half of them reflect an unresolved V gene, and why the rest are absent is not known. Within this sample are some 2.1 million clones, with 85% to 95% of them counted one time only. Of the sample, 0.1% to 0.15% falls within the top ten clones. Sequenced material: naive CD4+ T cells sorted from blood. Sample cell subset or site, as interpreted from the label and publication: CD45RA+ positively selected. The receptors derive from a man younger than 30 in good health.

This CDR3 reads CASSLDRGFEQYF. The CDR3 DNA reads as TGTGCCAGCAGCTTAGATCGAGGGTTCGAGCAGTACTTC. The rearrangement joins TRBV11-3 to TRBJ2-7; a possible D gene is TRBD2 (5 bases). The V gene lost 0 bases and the J gene lost 6 bases, with 9 bases spanning the gap. The CDR3 sequence is 13 residues long. Germline values: CDR1 SGHNT, CDR2 YENEEA.

This chain uses TRBV7-9 with TRBJ2-3; D is unclear. Deletions cut 3 bases from V and 4 bases from J, with 11 bases between. This CDR3 comprises 14 residues. The germline gives CDR1 SEHNR, CDR2 FQNEAQ (reference sequence). DNA of the CDR3: TGTGCCAGCAGCTTCGTACGAGTTGCAGATACGCAGTATTTT. Residues: CASSFVRVADTQYF. The entire variable domain, with the rest obtained from reference TRBV7-9 and TRBJ2-3, is as follows: DTGVSQNPRHKITKRGQNVTFRCDPISEHNRLYWYRQTLGQGPEFLTYFQNEAQLEKSRLLSDRFSAERPKGSFSTLEIQRTEQGDSAMYLCASSFVRVADTQYFGPGTRLTVL.

Of note for this clone: Distinct nucleotide sequences in the sample also encode this CDR3. The rearrangement uses TRBV7-9 and TRBJ2-3; D may match TRBD1 or TRBD2 (5 bases each). The ends were cut back, 6 bases at V and 0 bases at J, with 19 bases in the middle. In germline, CDR1 is SEHNR, CDR2 FQNEAQ (reference sequence). This CDR3 region has 17 residues. The CDR3 sequence: CASSSLSGTVSTDTQYF. In DNA form, the CDR3 reads TGTGCCAGCAGTTCACTATCTGGGACGGTTAGCACAGATACGCAGTATTTT.

DNA of the CDR3: TGCGCCAGCAGCACCGAGGTGGGTGTTGAAGCTTTCTTT. This codes for CASSTEVGVEAFF. V is TRBV5-1 and J is TRBJ1-1, with D uncertain. This CDR3 is 13 amino acids long. Germline values: CDR1 SGHRS, CDR2 YFSETQ. V was clipped by 4 bases and J by 7 bases, with 14 bases between them.

The genes are TRBV19 and TRBJ2-7; 9 nucleotides agree with TRBD2. Trimming removed 6 bases from V and 0 bases from J; junction bases left unmatched: 0. In germline, CDR1 is LNHDA, CDR2 SQIVND (reference sequence). The CDR3 is 13 amino acids. In DNA form, the CDR3 reads TGTGCCAGTAGAGCGGGGGGCTCCTACGAGCAGTACTTC. This codes for CASRAGGSYEQYF.

The chain joins TRBV21-1 to TRBJ2-7; the table assigns TRBD1, which was not confirmed against the DNA. TRBV21-1 is an annotated pseudogene. The CDR3 contains 17 residues. The CDR3 DNA reads as TGTGCCAGCAGCAATCCAACCTTATACAGGGGGTCCTACGAGCAGTACTTC. Amino acids: CASSNPTLYRGSYEQYF.

V is TRBV18 and J is TRBJ1-1; D gene uncertain. Germline-derived CDR1 and CDR2 are KGHSH and LQKENI. V lost 0 bases to trimming and J lost 1 base, with 6 bases between them. This CDR3 contains 14 residues. The CDR3 region is CASSPPNENTEAFF. CDR3 nucleotides: TGTGCCAGCTCACCACCGAATGAGAACACTGAAGCTTTCTTT.

The CDR3 DNA reads as TGCGCCAGCAGCCCCAGCGGGGTGGAGGCAGATACGCAGTATTTT. It encodes CASSPSGVEADTQYF. The chain employs TRBV4-1 and TRBJ2-3; 7 bases are shared with TRBD2. CDR3 length equals 15 residues. Per germline, CDR1 MGHRA and CDR2 YSYEKL. Trimming removed 4 bases from V and 4 bases from J; junction bases left unmatched: 8.

V gene TRBV4-3 combines with J gene TRBJ2-2; D ambiguous. This CDR3 region has 14 residues. Per the germline V gene, CDR1 is LGHNA and CDR2 is YSLEER. Trimming took 0 bases from V and 7 from J, leaving 9 bases between them. This chain's CDR3 is CASSQDRRIGELFF. The CDR3 DNA sequence: TGCGCCAGCAGCCAAGATAGGAGAATCGGGGAGCTGTTTTTT.

Concerning this clone itself: Other DNA sequences from this sample encode an identical CDR3 as well. The chain joins TRBV6-1 to TRBJ1-2; D is possibly TRBD1 (5 bases). V was shortened by 0 bases and J by 2 bases, with 10 bases between the two germline ends. CDR1 MNHNS and CDR2 SASEGT come from the germline V gene. CDR3 length: 15 residues. The CDR3 here is CASSEAGAGNYGYTF. DNA for the CDR3: TGTGCCAGCAGTGAAGCAGGGGCAGGAAACTATGGCTACACCTTC.

Remarks on this clone: The same CDR3 also results from other DNA sequences found in this sample. The V and J genes are TRBV30 and TRBJ1-3; D gene uncertain. This CDR3 has 15 residues. V lost 0 bases and J 0 bases, leaving 9 bases between the germline ends. Germline V gene data show CDR1 as GTSNPN and CDR2 as SVGIG (reference sequence). CDR3 nucleotides: TGTGCCTGGAGTGTACGAGGGCCCTCTGGAAACACCATATATTTT. Translating it yields CAWSVRGPSGNTIYF.

The chain joins TRBV5-1 to TRBJ1-5; TRBD1 agrees at 10 bases. Trimming at V came to 0 bases and at J to 7 bases, leaving 4 bases not matched to a gene. The germline V gene has CDR1 SGHRS and CDR2 YFSETQ. The CDR3 covers 15 residues. The CDR3: CASSLDGQGVQPQHF. In nucleotides, the CDR3 is TGCGCCAGCAGCTTGGACGGACAGGGGGTGCAGCCCCAGCATTTT. The full variable domain, completed using reference TRBV5-1 and TRBJ1-5, is KAGVTQTPRYLIKTRGQQVTLSCSPISGHRSVSWYQQTPGQGLQFLFEYFSETQRNKGNFPGRFSGRQFSNSRSEMNVSTLELGDSALYLCASSLDGQGVQPQHFGDGTRLSIL.

The V and J genes are TRBV15 and TRBJ1-2, with TRBD1 identical over 7 bases. V trimming: 5 bases; J trimming: 3 bases; junction bases outside the gene matches: 9. The CDR3 is 15 residues long. CDR1 is LNHNV, CDR2 YYDKDF, per germline (reference sequence). Written as DNA, the CDR3 is TGTGCCACCAGCCAACGACAGGGTTGGGACTATGGCTACACCTTC. It is translated as CATSQRQGWDYGYTF.

To note about this clone: This specimen includes other DNA sequences encoding the same CDR3. The rearrangement uses TRBV6-5 and TRBJ1-3, with 7 positions matching TRBD1. V lost 8 bases to trimming and J lost 4 bases; unmatched junction nucleotides: 8. The germline CDR1 and CDR2 sequences are MNHEY and SVGAGI. There are 14 residues in the CDR3. The chain's CDR3 is CASRRGQGGNTIYF. The CDR3 DNA follows: TGTGCCAGCCGAAGGGGGCAAGGAGGAAACACCATATATTTT.

V and J are TRBV15 and TRBJ1-5; no clear D. Trimming pared 0 bases from V and 0 bases from J, leaving 12 bases between. The CDR3 has 17 amino acids. Germline lookup yields CDR1 LNHNV and CDR2 YYDKDF (reference sequence). As DNA, the CDR3 is TGTGCCACCAGCAGAGATCTAGGGAGTAATAGCAATCAGCCCCAGCATTTT. Protein: CATSRDLGSNSNQPQHF.

The chain combines TRBV6-1 with TRBJ1-2; D call uncertain. The ends were cut back, 4 bases at V and 2 bases at J, with 11 bases in the middle. Germline lookup yields CDR1 MNHNS and CDR2 SASEGT. The CDR3 has 14 amino acids. The CDR3 is CASSANTLNYGYTF. CDR3 bases: TGTGCCAGCAGTGCGAACACCTTAAACTATGGCTACACCTTC.

The chain recombines TRBV7-9 with TRBJ2-2; D is ambiguous. Germline CDR1 reads SEHNR; CDR2 reads FQNEAQ (reference sequence). The V end was cut by 2 bases, the J end by 5 bases, with 12 bases between. The CDR3 length is 15 residues. The CDR3 here is CASSLLDPSTGELFF. DNA for the CDR3: TGTGCCAGCAGCTTATTAGATCCGAGTACCGGGGAGCTGTTTTTT.

This clone was seen only once. The rearrangement links TRBV7-9 to TRBJ1-4; no firm D call. V was clipped by 3 bases and J by 4 bases, with 9 bases between them. CDR3 size: 14 residues. Germline loops: CDR1 SEHNR, CDR2 FQNEAQ (reference sequence). The CDR3 here is CASSFWTDNEKLFF. The CDR3 DNA reads TGTGCCAGCAGCTTTTGGACCGATAATGAAAAACTGTTTTTT. Complete variable domain (other parts from reference TRBV7-9 and TRBJ1-4): DTGVSQNPRHKITKRGQNVTFRCDPISEHNRLYWYRQTLGQGPEFLTYFQNEAQLEKSRLLSDRFSAERPKGSFSTLEIQRTEQGDSAMYLCASSFWTDNEKLFFGSGTQLSVL.

V is TRBV5-4 and J is TRBJ2-7; D uncertain. This CDR3 has 14 amino acids. V was pared by 6 bases and J by 0 bases, with 13 bases between. CDR1 is SGHNT, CDR2 YYREEE, per germline (reference sequence). The CDR3 loop reads CASTQSPSSYEQYF. The CDR3 DNA reads as TGTGCCAGCACCCAGTCCCCCAGCTCCTACGAGCAGTACTTC.

The V gene is TRBV28, the J gene TRBJ1-5; TRBD1 aligns across 8 bases. The CDR3 sequence is 17 residues long. Germline V CDR1 and CDR2: MDHEN, SYDVKM. After removal of 6 bases from V and 4 bases from J, the junction contained 14 bases not matched to a gene. Here the CDR3 reads CASRLESGTGSNQPQHF. The CDR3 DNA reads TGTGCCAGCAGGCTGGAGTCCGGGACAGGATCAAATCAGCCCCAGCATTTT.

This chain uses TRBV2 with TRBJ1-2; no firm D call. CDR1 is SNHLY, CDR2 FYNNEI, per germline. CDR3 size: 13 residues. V was shortened by 7 bases and J by 8 bases, with 17 bases between the two germline ends. DNA for the CDR3: TGTGCCAGCATCCCTCCTACTGGGGAGGGCTACACCTTC. Its translation: CASIPPTGEGYTF.